This TCR beta chain was found in a study of human T cells and chemical hapten exposure. For the study at large: Sensitization involved placing 2% DPC onto a roughly 2 cm by roughly 2 cm region of upper inner arm skin. The upper back received 0.01% DPC by patch testing, with results read at 6 days.

V was shortened by 4 bases and J by 2 bases, with 12 bases between the two germline ends. There are 14 residues in the CDR3. Germline values: CDR1 SQVTM, CDR2 ANQGSEA. Time point indicated: patch test 3, about 24 weeks after DPC sensitization. The treatment here: therapeutic diphenylcyclopropenone sensitization with weekly scalp DPC. Drawing of blood took place ahead of applying each patch test. In the authors' workflow: Around 97,000 TCRs per sample was the median, with a range of about 23,224 to 750,000. A single record per CDR3 protein comes from TCRdb applying MiXCR to the RACE reads. TCRdb, not the original authors, processed these V and J calls. The sample lists approximately 80,000 distinct CDR3 sequences, over 10% occurring once.

The V call is TRBV29-1, the J call TRBJ2-1, with unresolved D. Source: whole blood, taken in connection with sensitization to the hapten diphenylcyclopropenone (DPC). The TCR sequence derives from a woman aged 45-59 years with alopecia areata. Some clones in this sample may be carry-over from other donors' samples. The CDR3: CSVVLAEPYNEQFF. CDR3 DNA: TGCAGCGTTGTTTTAGCAGAGCCCTACAATGAGCAGTTCTTC.